These T cell receptor beta chains were read from a single sample in a study of technical replicates of blood from a handful of donors. Using immunoSEQ multiplex PCR, the repertoire was profiled, and TCRdb retains in-frame clones only, with some absent. Among about 70,000 clones listed, 92% were seen once. The specimen was T cells isolated from PBMCs. These receptors originate from a human donor in good health. The CDR3 runs from the conserved cysteine through the conserved F or W. The D gene is left open where the match is weak. The listing skips clone size in some rows; elsewhere it reads once, few, many or a size class.

>TRBJ2-5|TRBV2|-|TRBD2
TGTGCCAGCAGTGTGTGGGAGGGTGATGAGACCCAGTACTTC
CASSVWEGDETQYF
>TRBJ2-3|TRBV28|-|TRBD2
TGTGCCAGCAGCGGAGAGCGGGAGCGCACAGATACGCAGTATTTT
CASSGERERTDTQYF
>TRBJ1-5|TRBV9|-|TRBD1
TGTGCCAGCAGCGTGGGGACAGGGGTAAATCAGCCCCAGCATTTT
CASSVGTGVNQPQHF
>TRBJ1-5|TRBV27|-|-
TGTGCCAGCAGATCCGCAGGACAGAATAATCAGCCCCAGCATTTT
CASRSAGQNNQPQHF
>TRBJ1-2|TRBV7-2|-|TRBD1
TGTGCCAGCAGCTTCACAGGGGGCACTGGCTACACCTTC
CASSFTGGTGYTF
>TRBJ2-3|TRBV5-1|-|TRBD2
TGCGCCAGCAGCTCGGGACTAGCGGGAGGCACAGATACGCAGTATTTT
CASSSGLAGGTDTQYF
>TRBJ2-1|TRBV5-1|-|TRBD1
TGCGCCAGCAGCTTGTCGGCGGGGACAGGGTCCTACAATGAGCAGTTCTTC
CASSLSAGTGSYNEQFF
>TRBJ1-2|TRBV28|-|-
TGTGCCAGCAGTTTACCCGGACAGAAATACTATGGCTACACCTTC
CASSLPGQKYYGYTF
>TRBJ2-7|TRBV6-5|-|TRBD2
TGTGCCAGCAGTGTAGGACTAGCGGGATCCTACGAGCAGTACTTC
CASSVGLAGSYEQYF
>TRBJ2-3|TRBV18|-|TRBD2
TGTGCCAGCTCACCTAAAGCGGGAGGAGATACGCAGTATTTT
CASSPKAGGDTQYF
>TRBJ1-2|TRBV28|-|-
TGTGCCAGCAGTGACCAGGGAAGCTATGGCTACACCTTC
CASSDQGSYGYTF
>TRBJ1-1|TRBV11-3|-|-
TGTGCCAGCAGCTTAGACCCCGGGACTCGTAACGCTTTCTTT
CASSLDPGTRNAFF
>TRBJ1-1|TRBV5-4|-|-
TGTGCCAGCAGCTTGGCCTCACTAACTGAAGCTTTCTTT
CASSLASLTEAFF
>TRBJ2-7|TRBV15|-|-
TGTGCCACCAGCAGCCCTGAGGGGGTCGAGCAGTACTTC
CATSSPEGVEQYF
>TRBJ2-1|TRBV19|once|-
TGTGCCAGTAGTATCGCGCGAAACGCCTACAATGAGCAGTTCTTC
CASSIARNAYNEQFF
>TRBJ2-2|TRBV4-3|-|-
TGCGCCAGCAGCCCCGGCGGCAAAGGATTCACCGGGGAGCTGTTTTTT
CASSPGGKGFTGELFF
>TRBJ2-3|TRBV6-5|once|TRBD1
TGTGCCAGCAGCGACAGGGACATTAGCACAGATACGCAGTATTTT
CASSDRDISTDTQYF
>TRBJ2-7|TRBV5-4|-|TRBD2
TGTGCCAGCAGCTTGGCTGGAGCGGGAGGCTACGAGCAGTACTTC
CASSLAGAGGYEQYF
>TRBJ1-1|TRBV19|-|TRBD1
TGTGCCAGTAGTACCACCGGGACAGGGGGCACTGAAGCTTTCTTT
CASSTTGTGGTEAFF
>TRBJ2-1|TRBV27|-|-
TGTGCCAGCAGTTTTCTACACAATGAGCAGTTCTTC
CASSFLHNEQFF
>TRBJ1-1|TRBV5-6|-|TRBD1
TGTGCCAGCAGCTCCAGACAGGGGACCCCTGAAGCTTTCTTT
CASSSRQGTPEAFF
>TRBJ2-7|TRBV20-1|-|-
TGCAGTGCTCATTCAACCTACGAGCAGTACTTC
CSAHSTYEQYF
>TRBJ2-2|TRBV6-5|-|-
TGTGCCAGCAGTTACTCCCCGGGGGCCGGGGAGCTGTTTTTT
CASSYSPGAGELFF
>TRBJ1-1|TRBV7-7|-|-
TGTGCTAGCAGCCTCAATACGGACACTGAAGCTTTCTTT
CASSLNTDTEAFF
>TRBJ2-5|TRBV6-4|-|-
TGTGCCAGCGGAGACGACGTGGTCGGAGCTCAAGAGACCCAGTACTTC
CASGDDVVGAQETQYF
>TRBJ2-2|TRBV7-9|-|-
TGTGCCAGCAGCCTAAGGGGGACGAACACCGGGGAGCTGTTTTTT
CASSLRGTNTGELFF
>TRBJ2-3|TRBV6-1|-|TRBD2
TGTGCCAGCAGAGTAGCGGGCTCAACAGATACGCAGTATTTT
CASRVAGSTDTQYF
>TRBJ2-5|TRBV4-3|-|-
TGCGCCAGCAGCCCCCTTAACCAGGGTGGCATCCAAGAGACCCAGTACTTC
CASSPLNQGGIQETQYF
>TRBJ1-6|TRBV5-1|-|-
TGCGCCAGCAGCTTGGGGGGGCTGGGTCAGTCACCCCTCCACTTT
CASSLGGLGQSPLHF
>TRBJ2-7|TRBV18|-|TRBD2
TGTGCCAGCTCACCTTACTCTGCGGGAGTGGGGGAGCAGTACTTC
CASSPYSAGVGEQYF
>TRBJ1-5|TRBV19|-|TRBD1
TGTGCCAGTAGTATGGACAGGGCTCAGCCCCAGCATTTT
CASSMDRAQPQHF
>TRBJ2-7|TRBV28|-|TRBD1
TGTGCCAGCAGTTTAGGAGACAGGGACGAGCAGTACTTC
CASSLGDRDEQYF
>TRBJ2-7|TRBV11-2|-|TRBD1
TGTGCCAGCAGGGGACAGGGTTTTTACGAGCAGTACTTC
CASRGQGFYEQYF
>TRBJ2-1|TRBV27|-|-
TGTGCCAGCATCAGGGTAGGTGAAAATGAGCAGTTCTTC
CASIRVGENEQFF
>TRBJ1-4|TRBV25-1|-|TRBD1
TGTGCCAGCAGTGAATCTCACGGGACAGGTCGTGAAAAACTGTTTTTT
CASSESHGTGREKLFF
>TRBJ1-1|TRBV5-4|-|-
TGTGCCAGCAGCTTGGACAGGGATGCGGCTTTCTTT
CASSLDRDAAFF
>TRBJ1-2|TRBV4-1|-|-
TGCGCCAGCAGCCAAAGTAACCTCGGGATTTATGGCTACACCTTC
CASSQSNLGIYGYTF
>TRBJ1-2|TRBV6-1|-|TRBD1
TGTGCCAGCAGTGAAGCCGACAGGGATAGCGGACTGGTGCAGTGGGGCTATGGCTACACCTTC
CASSEADRDSGLVQWGYGYTF
>TRBJ2-7|TRBV11-2|-|-
TGTGCCAGCAGCTTAGGCGTTTACGAGCAGTACTTC
CASSLGVYEQYF
>TRBJ1-2|TRBV15|-|-
TGTGCCACCAGCAGAGATATAGGGGGTGGCGACTATGGCTACACCTTC
CATSRDIGGGDYGYTF
>TRBJ1-5|TRBV18|-|-
TGTGCCAGCTCACCCGACAGAAGGGTCTATAGCAATCAGCCCCAGCATTTT
CASSPDRRVYSNQPQHF
>TRBJ2-7|TRBV5-6|-|TRBD1
TGTGCCAGCAGCAGTACAGGGGGCTACGAGCAGTACTTC
CASSSTGGYEQYF
>TRBJ1-1|TRBV7-3|-|-
TGTGCCAGCAGCTTACTATATAGGGGGAACACTGAAGCTTTCTTT
CASSLLYRGNTEAFF
>TRBJ2-3|TRBV7-9|few|TRBD2
TGTGCCAGCAGCTTAGGAGGACTAGCTTTTATCAGCACAGATACGCAGTATTTT
CASSLGGLAFISTDTQYF
>TRBJ2-1|TRBV20-1|-|-
TGCAGTGGAGGGATTTACAATGAGCAGTTCTTC
CSGGIYNEQFF
>TRBJ2-1|TRBV6-5|once|-
TGTGCCAGCAGTTTTCGGGAGAACTCCTACAATGAGCAGTTCTTC
CASSFRENSYNEQFF
>TRBJ1-3|TRBV5-8|-|-
TGTGCCAGCAGCCTGGGTAGATTCTCTGGAAACACCATATATTTT
CASSLGRFSGNTIYF
>TRBJ2-1|TRBV7-3|-|TRBD2
TGTGCCAGCAGCTTAAGCCCAGCGGGAGTCAATGAGCAGTTCTTC
CASSLSPAGVNEQFF
>TRBJ1-1|TRBV9|-|-
TGTGCCAGCAGCGTAGACGGGAACACTGAAGCTTTCTTT
CASSVDGNTEAFF
>TRBJ2-2|TRBV27|-|TRBD2
TGTGCCAGCACTCTAAGTGGGGGGCTAGCGGGAGTAAGTGAGCTGTTTTTT
CASTLSGGLAGVSELFF
>TRBJ2-7|TRBV14|-|-
TGTGCCAGCAGCTTAGGGACTCCATTTGTCTACGAGCAGTACTTC
CASSLGTPFVYEQYF
>TRBJ2-5|TRBV15|once|-
TGTGCCACCAGCGATAGGGGGTTCGGAGAGACCCAGTACTTC
CATSDRGFGETQYF